The rows below give T cell receptor beta chains drawn from one sample of a study of blood T cell repertoires in COVID-19. Profiled with immunoSEQ multiplex PCR; TCRdb holds only in-frame clones, not every one. The sample lists 120,000 or so clones; more than 75% were seen once. Sequenced sample: peripheral blood. These receptors came from a man between 60 and 70 years old with acute or convalescent COVID-19. The conserved cysteine and the conserved F or W are not part of the CDR3 here. The size entry is marked missing in some rows and otherwise reads once, few, many or a size class.

j_call v_call clone_size cdr3_aa
TRBJ1-1 TRBV7-8 NA ASSLAVGGFTEAF
TRBJ2-7 TRBV28 NA ASSSSHSSYEQY
TRBJ1-1 TRBV7-2 NA ASSTRTGGRNTEAF
TRBJ2-3 TRBV13 NA ASSFPGTRPSDTQY
TRBJ2-3 TRBV29-1 few SGRAGTRITDTQY
TRBJ2-1 TRBV10-1 NA ASSPLLAGVNEQF
TRBJ2-1 TRBV6-5 NA ASSYSGGRVANEQF
TRBJ2-2 TRBV7-9 once ASSSRGGGRTGELF
TRBJ2-1 TRBV6-6 NA ASSYLRESSYNEQF
TRBJ1-2 TRBV18 NA ASSPEAGEYYGYT
TRBJ2-1 TRBV19 NA ASIGTEALNEQF
TRBJ2-3 TRBV7-2 NA ASSLVGREAQY
TRBJ1-2 TRBV28 NA ASYGGQAIFMGNYGYT
TRBJ1-5 TRBV7-9 NA ASSLDGGGNQPQH
TRBJ2-3 TRBV7-9 NA ASSLFPSTDTQY
TRBJ1-5 TRBV6-5 few ASSRQGYQPQH
TRBJ2-5 TRBV18 few ASSNRDRGYQETQY
TRBJ1-1 TRBV6-5 NA ASSYDRTVNTEAF
TRBJ2-3 TRBV5-4 NA ASSLGAGVIDTQY
TRBJ2-1 TRBV3-1/TRBV3-2 NA ASSLSTYPNEQF
TRBJ2-4 TRBV7-2 NA ASSPGVPTTAKNIQY
TRBJ1-2 TRBV28 NA ASSLPGYGYT
TRBJ2-1 TRBV11-1 NA ASTPRKDRGRYEQF
TRBJ2-7 TRBV6-2/TRBV6-3 NA ASSRPLAGSSYEQY
TRBJ2-7 TRBV28 NA ASSAPGLAGRREQY
TRBJ2-1 TRBV19 NA ASSQGLAVGHEQF
TRBJ2-5 TRBV7-2 NA ASSSLAYPQETQY
TRBJ1-2 TRBV6-5 NA ASSSDSTHYGYT
TRBJ1-1 TRBV9 NA ASSVSGPTEAF
TRBJ1-2 TRBV27 NA ASSLTVFFYGYT
TRBJ2-7 TRBV11-3 once ASSPQGRGEYEQY
TRBJ1-2 TRBV30 NA AARDRGFYGYT
TRBJ2-2 TRBV24-1 NA ATSGRSFGAGELF
TRBJ2-3 TRBV4-1 NA ASSPVPGLAGWWGDTQY
TRBJ1-1 TRBV7-3 NA ASSATGVNTEAF
TRBJ2-2 TRBV5-5 NA ASSFYMNTGELF
TRBJ2-5 TRBV12-3/TRBV12-4 NA ASSLNSRETQY
TRBJ1-5 TRBV5-1 NA ASSLAPDQPQH
TRBJ2-3 TRBV5-1 NA ASSHGTSGNSDTQY
TRBJ2-7 TRBV6-5 NA ASTALRGAGEQY
TRBJ1-1 TRBV27 NA ASSSGADAF
TRBJ2-2 TRBV5-1 NA ASSLMGEIGELF
TRBJ1-1 TRBV6-5 NA ASRREQGAIEAF
TRBJ2-6 TRBV28 NA ATRARSGANVLT
TRBJ1-2 TRBV12-5 NA ASGYQGPET
TRBJ1-2 TRBV27 once ASKDSNYGYT
TRBJ2-3 TRBV19 NA ASSILAGVDTQY
TRBJ2-1 TRBV6-2/TRBV6-3 once ASSYRRNEQF
TRBJ2-7 TRBV6-2/TRBV6-3 NA ASSYVGAAYEQY
TRBJ1-6 TRBV27 NA ASSSTLYNSPLH
TRBJ2-1 TRBV9 NA ASSETSGRFYNEQF
TRBJ1-1 TRBV5-1 NA ASSALTGVDTEAF
TRBJ2-7 TRBV6-5 NA ATQRGISYEQY
TRBJ1-2 TRBV5-6 once ASSLDPGGGYGYT